This is a list of T cell receptor beta chains from one sample in a study of cytotoxic CD8 clonotypes in ibrutinib-treated CLL. Libraries were prepared by immunoSEQ multiplex PCR; TCRdb keeps only in-frame clonotypes and omits some of them. The profile shows 110,000 to 150,000 clones, 76% of them singletons. Source: PBMCs, taken after 24 months of ibrutinib treatment. The receptor set was obtained from a human donor with chronic lymphocytic leukemia. CDR3s include the opening cysteine and the closing phenylalanine or tryptophan. Each record gives: V gene, D gene, J gene, CDR3 protein. The D gene is left open where the match is weak.

v_call: TRBV28; d_call: .; j_call: TRBJ2-7; cdr3_aa: CASSFRNTYEQYF
v_call: TRBV5-7; d_call: .; j_call: TRBJ1-2; cdr3_aa: CASAGVNYGYTF
v_call: TRBV5-1; d_call: .; j_call: TRBJ1-1; cdr3_aa: CASSLAGTNTEAFF
v_call: TRBV18; d_call: .; j_call: TRBJ2-7; cdr3_aa: CASSPVRGHEQYF
v_call: TRBV7-9; d_call: TRBD1; j_call: TRBJ1-4; cdr3_aa: CASSQTGQGGEKLFF
v_call: TRBV2; d_call: .; j_call: TRBJ2-1; cdr3_aa: CASSRNNEQFF
v_call: TRBV3-1/TRBV3-2; d_call: .; j_call: TRBJ1-5; cdr3_aa: CAMGQPQHF
v_call: TRBV7-2; d_call: .; j_call: TRBJ1-2; cdr3_aa: CASSPRGWANYGYTF
v_call: TRBV7-2; d_call: TRBD1; j_call: TRBJ2-5; cdr3_aa: CASAPGPKGARETQYF
v_call: TRBV28; d_call: TRBD1; j_call: TRBJ1-3; cdr3_aa: CASSFSLAGTGKWAGNTIYF
v_call: TRBV2; d_call: .; j_call: TRBJ2-2; cdr3_aa: CASSPGLLGTGELFF
v_call: TRBV2; d_call: .; j_call: TRBJ2-1; cdr3_aa: CASSEWRDEQFF
v_call: TRBV9; d_call: .; j_call: TRBJ2-1; cdr3_aa: CASGGQTEQFF
v_call: TRBV6-6; d_call: .; j_call: TRBJ1-5; cdr3_aa: CASSYSYGGNQPQHF
v_call: TRBV5-1; d_call: .; j_call: TRBJ2-5; cdr3_aa: CASSFSGTQYF
v_call: TRBV9; d_call: TRBD1; j_call: TRBJ2-7; cdr3_aa: CASSTGDRREQYF
v_call: TRBV27; d_call: .; j_call: TRBJ2-4; cdr3_aa: CASSRGPIAKNIQYF
v_call: TRBV7-9; d_call: .; j_call: TRBJ1-1; cdr3_aa: CASSFLMNTEAFF
v_call: TRBV6-5; d_call: .; j_call: TRBJ1-6; cdr3_aa: CASRGSSYNSPLHF
v_call: TRBV7-2; d_call: TRBD1; j_call: TRBJ2-7; cdr3_aa: CASSPGQGQVYEQYF
v_call: TRBV5-6; d_call: .; j_call: TRBJ1-2; cdr3_aa: CASSLGDSPYGYTF
v_call: TRBV9; d_call: TRBD2; j_call: TRBJ2-1; cdr3_aa: CASNPGLAGSYNEQFF
v_call: TRBV7-2; d_call: .; j_call: TRBJ2-3; cdr3_aa: CASSLAALSDTQYF